The rows below give T cell receptor beta chains drawn from one sample of a study of blood T cell repertoires in COVID-19. Assay used: immunoSEQ multiplex PCR; TCRdb lists only in-frame clones, some missing. Of 200,000 to 300,000 clones in the sample, roughly 86% are singletons; the top ten hold 2% to 3%. Sequences were obtained from peripheral blood. Receptors originate from a woman aged 50 to 60 with acute or convalescent COVID-19. The CDR3 runs from the conserved cysteine through the conserved F or W. A D gene is named only where the DNA matches it firmly. The size field is filled for only some rows; it gives once, few, many or a size class.

j_call: TRBJ1-2
d_call: NA
v_call: TRBV29-1
clone_size: NA
cdr3_aa: CSVEQEGRYGYTF
cdr3_nt: TGCAGCGTTGAGCAGGAGGGGCGCTATGGCTACACCTTC

j_call: TRBJ1-6
d_call: NA
v_call: TRBV5-4
clone_size: NA
cdr3_aa: CASSLTKTNSYNSPLHF
cdr3_nt: TGTGCCAGCAGCTTGACCAAGACTAACTCCTATAATTCACCCCTCCACTTT

j_call: TRBJ2-5
d_call: TRBD1
v_call: TRBV28
clone_size: NA
cdr3_aa: CASSSGQGAGQETQYF
cdr3_nt: TGTGCCAGCAGTTCGGGACAGGGGGCGGGTCAAGAGACCCAGTACTTC

j_call: TRBJ2-1
d_call: NA
v_call: TRBV27
clone_size: NA
cdr3_aa: CASRRGLDEQFF
cdr3_nt: TGTGCCAGCAGACGGGGACTCGATGAGCAGTTCTTC

j_call: TRBJ1-4
d_call: NA
v_call: TRBV3-1/TRBV3-2
clone_size: NA
cdr3_aa: CASSPTGFEKLFF
cdr3_nt: TGTGCCAGCAGCCCTACAGGTTTCGAAAAACTGTTTTTT

j_call: TRBJ1-2
d_call: TRBD1
v_call: TRBV7-9
clone_size: NA
cdr3_aa: CASSSTGNGYGYTF
cdr3_nt: TGTGCCAGCAGCTCGACAGGGAACGGCTATGGCTACACCTTC

j_call: TRBJ1-2
d_call: TRBD1
v_call: TRBV7-9
clone_size: NA
cdr3_aa: CASSMGQAGTYGYTF
cdr3_nt: TGTGCCAGCAGCATGGGACAGGCAGGGACCTATGGCTACACCTTC

j_call: TRBJ2-2
d_call: NA
v_call: TRBV14
clone_size: NA
cdr3_aa: CASSQSPPGIPANTGELFF
cdr3_nt: TGTGCCAGCAGCCAAAGCCCACCGGGGATACCAGCGAACACCGGGGAGCTGTTTTTT

j_call: TRBJ1-5
d_call: TRBD1
v_call: TRBV6-6
clone_size: NA
cdr3_aa: CASKGQGRDQPQHF
cdr3_nt: TGTGCCAGCAAGGGACAGGGCAGAGATCAGCCCCAGCATTTT

j_call: TRBJ2-1
d_call: NA
v_call: TRBV19
clone_size: NA
cdr3_aa: CASSTHKGDYNEQFF
cdr3_nt: TGTGCCAGTAGTACCCACAAGGGGGATTACAATGAGCAGTTCTTC

j_call: TRBJ2-5
d_call: TRBD1
v_call: TRBV11-2
clone_size: NA
cdr3_aa: CASRQGASETQYF
cdr3_nt: TGTGCCAGCAGGCAGGGGGCGTCGGAGACCCAGTACTTC

j_call: TRBJ1-2
d_call: TRBD1
v_call: TRBV5-6
clone_size: NA
cdr3_aa: CASSLTGTGDGYTF
cdr3_nt: TGTGCCAGCAGCCTAACCGGGACAGGGGACGGCTACACCTTC

j_call: TRBJ2-2
d_call: TRBD1
v_call: TRBV5-1
clone_size: NA
cdr3_aa: CASSIGPTGGDTGELFF
cdr3_nt: TGCGCCAGCAGCATTGGACCGACAGGGGGGGACACCGGGGAGCTGTTTTTT

j_call: TRBJ1-2
d_call: NA
v_call: TRBV28
clone_size: once
cdr3_aa: CASKTDGYTF
cdr3_nt: TGTGCCAGCAAGACAGATGGCTACACCTTC

j_call: TRBJ1-2
d_call: TRBD1
v_call: TRBV29-1
clone_size: NA
cdr3_aa: CSVVDPGQGAFNYGYTF
cdr3_nt: TGCAGCGTGGTCGATCCGGGACAGGGGGCTTTTAACTATGGCTACACCTTC

j_call: TRBJ2-7
d_call: TRBD1
v_call: TRBV5-5
clone_size: NA
cdr3_aa: CASSPQGTLYEQYF
cdr3_nt: TGTGCCAGCAGCCCACAGGGGACCCTCTACGAGCAGTACTTC

j_call: TRBJ2-1
d_call: TRBD2
v_call: TRBV28
clone_size: NA
cdr3_aa: CASSLYTYSGRIHEQFF
cdr3_nt: TGTGCCAGCAGTTTATACACTTATAGCGGGAGGATCCATGAGCAGTTCTTC

j_call: TRBJ2-1
d_call: TRBD2
v_call: TRBV19
clone_size: once
cdr3_aa: CASSIGLAVNEQFF
cdr3_nt: TGTGCCAGTAGTATAGGACTAGCCGTCAATGAGCAGTTCTTC

j_call: TRBJ1-5
d_call: NA
v_call: TRBV2
clone_size: NA
cdr3_aa: CASSEGGGRPQHF
cdr3_nt: TGTGCCAGCAGTGAGGGCGGAGGAAGGCCCCAGCATTTT

j_call: TRBJ2-2
d_call: TRBD1
v_call: TRBV5-1
clone_size: NA
cdr3_aa: CASSFAGGDTGELFF
cdr3_nt: TGCGCCAGCAGCTTTGCAGGGGGAGATACCGGGGAGCTGTTTTTT

j_call: TRBJ2-7
d_call: TRBD1
v_call: TRBV7-2
clone_size: NA
cdr3_aa: CASSLGTGGYYEQYF
cdr3_nt: TGTGCCAGCAGCTTAGGGACAGGGGGCTACTACGAGCAGTACTTC

j_call: TRBJ2-7
d_call: TRBD1
v_call: TRBV2
clone_size: NA
cdr3_aa: CASRQGAVREQYF
cdr3_nt: TGTGCCAGCCGACAGGGGGCCGTACGGGAGCAGTACTTC

j_call: TRBJ2-1
d_call: TRBD2
v_call: TRBV7-9
clone_size: once
cdr3_aa: CASSLALAGYNEQFF
cdr3_nt: TGTGCCAGCAGCTTAGCGCTAGCGGGGTACAATGAGCAGTTCTTC

j_call: TRBJ1-2
d_call: TRBD1
v_call: TRBV7-2
clone_size: few
cdr3_aa: CASTVGQGAFNGYTF
cdr3_nt: TGTGCCAGCACCGTGGGACAGGGGGCATTTAATGGCTACACCTTC

j_call: TRBJ2-3
d_call: NA
v_call: TRBV24-1
clone_size: NA
cdr3_aa: CATSDPAGPGTPDTQYF
cdr3_nt: TGTGCCACCAGTGATCCCGCTGGGCCAGGCACACCAGATACGCAGTATTTT

j_call: TRBJ1-2
d_call: TRBD1
v_call: TRBV18
clone_size: NA
cdr3_aa: CASSTGGSGYTF
cdr3_nt: TGTGCCAGCTCAACAGGGGGCTCTGGCTACACCTTC

j_call: TRBJ2-5
d_call: NA
v_call: TRBV7-8
clone_size: NA
cdr3_aa: CASYRAETQYF
cdr3_nt: TGTGCCAGCTACAGGGCGGAGACCCAGTACTTC

j_call: TRBJ1-4
d_call: TRBD1
v_call: TRBV2
clone_size: NA
cdr3_aa: CASSEGDSGISTNEKLFF
cdr3_nt: TGTGCCAGCAGTGAAGGGGACAGCGGCATTTCAACTAATGAAAAACTGTTTTTT

j_call: TRBJ2-5
d_call: NA
v_call: TRBV29-1
clone_size: NA
cdr3_aa: CSVVLWTEQETQYF
cdr3_nt: TGCAGCGTTGTCTTGTGGACAGAGCAAGAGACCCAGTACTTC

j_call: TRBJ2-2
d_call: NA
v_call: TRBV28
clone_size: NA
cdr3_aa: CASSSDKELFF
cdr3_nt: TGTGCCAGCAGCTCCGACAAGGAGCTGTTTTTT

j_call: TRBJ2-2
d_call: NA
v_call: TRBV9
clone_size: NA
cdr3_aa: CASSASVPGELFF
cdr3_nt: TGTGCCAGCAGCGCCTCGGTCCCCGGGGAGCTGTTTTTT

j_call: TRBJ2-1
d_call: NA
v_call: TRBV5-1
clone_size: NA
cdr3_aa: CASKLVPDNEQFF
cdr3_nt: TGCGCCAGCAAGTTGGTTCCGGACAATGAGCAGTTCTTC

j_call: TRBJ1-2
d_call: NA
v_call: TRBV19
clone_size: NA
cdr3_aa: CASTTGLHDSDYGYTF
cdr3_nt: TGTGCCAGTACTACGGGACTACATGATAGTGACTATGGCTACACCTTC

j_call: TRBJ1-1
d_call: TRBD1
v_call: TRBV24-1
clone_size: NA
cdr3_aa: CATRKTGGNTEAFF
cdr3_nt: TGTGCCACCAGGAAGACAGGGGGGAACACTGAAGCTTTCTTT

j_call: TRBJ2-7
d_call: TRBD2
v_call: TRBV20-1
clone_size: NA
cdr3_aa: CSASWLAGGREQYF
cdr3_nt: TGCAGTGCTAGTTGGCTAGCGGGAGGGCGGGAGCAGTACTTC

j_call: TRBJ2-2
d_call: TRBD1
v_call: TRBV3-1/TRBV3-2
clone_size: few
cdr3_aa: CASSQVGGRGTTGELFF
cdr3_nt: TGTGCCAGCAGCCAAGTAGGTGGCAGGGGGACCACCGGGGAGCTGTTTTTT

j_call: TRBJ1-4
d_call: NA
v_call: TRBV7-2
clone_size: NA
cdr3_aa: CASSLNVQGKLFF
cdr3_nt: TGTGCCAGCAGCTTAAACGTACAGGGAAAACTGTTTTTT

j_call: TRBJ1-3
d_call: TRBD1
v_call: TRBV5-4
clone_size: NA
cdr3_aa: CASSLGQGAGNTIYF
cdr3_nt: TGTGCCAGCAGCTTGGGACAGGGGGCTGGAAACACCATATATTTT

j_call: TRBJ2-1
d_call: NA
v_call: TRBV24-1
clone_size: NA
cdr3_aa: CATSDRLFSWHEQFF
cdr3_nt: TGTGCCACCAGTGATAGACTCTTCTCGTGGCATGAGCAGTTCTTC

j_call: TRBJ2-7
d_call: NA
v_call: TRBV18
clone_size: NA
cdr3_aa: CASSPVQRPTYEQYF
cdr3_nt: TGTGCCAGCTCACCCGTCCAGCGGCCAACCTACGAGCAGTACTTC

j_call: TRBJ1-5
d_call: NA
v_call: TRBV5-1
clone_size: NA
cdr3_aa: CASSSGTTDQPQHF
cdr3_nt: TGCGCCAGCAGCTCCGGGACTACGGACCAGCCCCAGCATTTT

j_call: TRBJ1-2
d_call: TRBD1
v_call: TRBV6-2/TRBV6-3
clone_size: NA
cdr3_aa: CASSKPDRGYNYGYTF
cdr3_nt: TGTGCCAGCAGTAAACCGGACAGGGGGTACAACTATGGCTACACCTTC

j_call: TRBJ1-6
d_call: NA
v_call: TRBV24-1
clone_size: NA
cdr3_aa: CATSARTANSPLHF
cdr3_nt: TGTGCCACCAGCGCCCGGACAGCCAATTCACCCCTCCACTTT

j_call: TRBJ2-3
d_call: TRBD2
v_call: TRBV24-1
clone_size: NA
cdr3_aa: CATSDPGRAQFADTQYF
cdr3_nt: TGTGCCACCAGTGATCCCGGGAGGGCCCAGTTTGCAGATACGCAGTATTTT

j_call: TRBJ2-2
d_call: NA
v_call: TRBV5-1
clone_size: once
cdr3_aa: CASSLFNGVNTGELFF
cdr3_nt: TGCGCCAGCAGCTTGTTTAACGGAGTCAACACCGGGGAGCTGTTTTTT

j_call: TRBJ2-7
d_call: TRBD2
v_call: TRBV6-2/TRBV6-3
clone_size: once
cdr3_aa: CASSRLAGGYEQYF
cdr3_nt: TGTGCCAGCAGCCGACTAGCGGGGGGATACGAGCAGTACTTC

j_call: TRBJ2-7
d_call: TRBD2
v_call: TRBV4-1
clone_size: NA
cdr3_aa: CASSQEWPSGSPYEQYF
cdr3_nt: TGCGCCAGCAGCCAAGAGTGGCCTAGCGGGAGCCCATACGAGCAGTACTTC

j_call: TRBJ2-3
d_call: TRBD2
v_call: TRBV30
clone_size: NA
cdr3_aa: CAWSVQAGGTDTQYF
cdr3_nt: TGTGCCTGGAGTGTACAAGCGGGGGGCACAGATACGCAGTATTTT

j_call: TRBJ2-2
d_call: NA
v_call: TRBV7-8
clone_size: NA
cdr3_aa: CASSPRRGTGELFF
cdr3_nt: TGTGCCAGCAGCCCGAGAAGGGGAACCGGGGAGCTGTTTTTT

j_call: TRBJ2-5
d_call: NA
v_call: TRBV3-1/TRBV3-2
clone_size: NA
cdr3_aa: CASSQVLQETQYF
cdr3_nt: TGTGCCAGCAGCCAAGTCCTCCAAGAGACCCAGTACTTC

j_call: TRBJ1-1
d_call: NA
v_call: TRBV5-4
clone_size: few
cdr3_aa: CASSLRQSYTEAFF
cdr3_nt: TGTGCCAGCAGCCTCCGACAGTCGTACACTGAAGCTTTCTTT

j_call: TRBJ1-1
d_call: NA
v_call: TRBV4-3
clone_size: NA
cdr3_aa: CASSPGGNTEAFF
cdr3_nt: TGCGCCAGCAGCCCGGGGGGGAACACTGAAGCTTTCTTT

j_call: TRBJ1-2
d_call: NA
v_call: TRBV28
clone_size: NA
cdr3_aa: CASSFRVLEGYTF
cdr3_nt: TGTGCCAGCAGTTTCCGAGTATTGGAGGGCTACACCTTC